The source of this T cell receptor (beta chain) is a study of T cells after posttransplantation cyclophosphamide. General observations from the study: Donor-recipient repertoire similarity was low at 1-2 months, rising over year one. TRB overlap between skin or GI tissue T cells and blood was limited.

On the day of bone marrow donation, the related graft donor provided peripheral blood. Sequenced by immunoSEQ multiplex PCR; TCRdb stores in-frame clones only, minus some. The specimen gives approximately 39,000 clones without singletons; the ten biggest hold 1% to 1.5%. Looked up from germline, CDR1 is MNHEY and CDR2 is SVGAGI. The J segment lost 4 bases and the V segment lost 8 bases, leaving 10 bases of the junction unmatched. The CDR3 length is 14 residues. This clone was found a few times. Its antigen is undetermined. This chain joins TRBV6-5 and TRBJ2-5, with 7 positions matching TRBD2. This TCR came from a girl aged 5-17 years in good health, CMV-negative, and a related stem cell transplant donor. The specimen sequenced was PBMCs. CDR3 residues: CASGETGGGETQYF. CDR3 in DNA: TGTGCCAGCGGTGAAACGGGAGGAGGAGAGACCCAGTACTTC.